This T cell receptor (beta chain) was profiled in a study of CXCR3-negative and CXCR3-positive naive CD8 T cells. The CDR3 runs 13 residues. Germline V gives CDR1 SGHDN, CDR2 FVKESK. About this clonotype itself: Its antigen is unknown.

UMI-labeled 5' RACE TRB cDNA libraries were prepared from the cells. Using the 5' RACE reads, TCRdb records one entry per CDR3 protein without DNA. This sample lists roughly 110,000 distinct CDR3 sequences; its ten largest clones have less than 0.4%. Study observations and caveats: TRB CDR3s of CXCR3-positive naive cells were more hydrophobic than those of CXCR3-negative naive cells.

This rearrangement joins TRBV14 to TRBJ2-5; TCRdb reports TRBD1, a call that lacks DNA to check it against. The specimen was naive CXCR3+ CD8+ T cells from blood. As to subset: CD45RO-CCR7+CD27+CD95- naive CD8+ T cells expressing CXCR3 (TNR3+). The clonotype was recovered from a human donor in good health. Some clones in this sample may be carry-over from other donors' samples. The CDR3 is CASSNRGQETQYF.